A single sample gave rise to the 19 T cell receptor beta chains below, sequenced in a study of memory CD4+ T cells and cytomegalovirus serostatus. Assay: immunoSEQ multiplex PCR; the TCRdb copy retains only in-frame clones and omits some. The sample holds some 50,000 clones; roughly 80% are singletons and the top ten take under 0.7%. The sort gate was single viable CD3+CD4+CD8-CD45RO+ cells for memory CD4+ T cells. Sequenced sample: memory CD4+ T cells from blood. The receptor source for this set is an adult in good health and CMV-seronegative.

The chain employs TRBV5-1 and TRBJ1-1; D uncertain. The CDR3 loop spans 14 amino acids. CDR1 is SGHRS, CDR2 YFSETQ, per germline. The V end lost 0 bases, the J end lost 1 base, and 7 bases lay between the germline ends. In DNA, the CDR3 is TGCGCCAGCAGCTTGGGCCGGGGGAACACTGAAGCTTTCTTT. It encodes CASSLGRGNTEAFF.

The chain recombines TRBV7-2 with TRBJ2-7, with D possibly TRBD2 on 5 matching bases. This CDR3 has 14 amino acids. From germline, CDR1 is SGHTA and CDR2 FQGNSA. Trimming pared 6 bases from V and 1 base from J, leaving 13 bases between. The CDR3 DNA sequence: TGTGCCAGCAGTATGGTCCCGGGGTCCTACGAGCAGTACTTC. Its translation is CASSMVPGSYEQYF.

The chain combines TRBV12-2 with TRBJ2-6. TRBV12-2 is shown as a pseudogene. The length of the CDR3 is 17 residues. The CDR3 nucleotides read TGTGCAAGTCGCGTGCCCAGCACACAAAGTCGGGCCAACGTCCTGACTTTC. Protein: CASRVPSTQSRANVLTF.

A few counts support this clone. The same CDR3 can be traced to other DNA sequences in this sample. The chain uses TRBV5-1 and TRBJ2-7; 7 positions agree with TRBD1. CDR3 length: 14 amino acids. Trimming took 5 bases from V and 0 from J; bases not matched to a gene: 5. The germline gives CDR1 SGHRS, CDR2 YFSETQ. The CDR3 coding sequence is TGCGCCAGCAGTAGGGACAGCGTCTCCTACGAGCAGTACTTC. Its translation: CASSRDSVSYEQYF. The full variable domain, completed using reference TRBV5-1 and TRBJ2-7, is KAGVTQTPRYLIKTRGQQVTLSCSPISGHRSVSWYQQTPGQGLQFLFEYFSETQRNKGNFPGRFSGRQFSNSRSEMNVSTLELGDSALYLCASSRDSVSYEQYFGPGTRLTVT.

The DNA of the CDR3 is TGTGCCAGCAGCACAGGCGAGAAGGTAGCTGAAGCTTTCTTT. Encoded protein: CASSTGEKVAEAFF. The chain is built from TRBV9 and TRBJ1-1; tentatively, D is TRBD1 (5 bases). Trimming removed 4 bases at V and 6 bases at J, with 16 bases between. The CDR3 is 14 amino acids. Germline loops: CDR1 SGDLS, CDR2 YYNGEE.

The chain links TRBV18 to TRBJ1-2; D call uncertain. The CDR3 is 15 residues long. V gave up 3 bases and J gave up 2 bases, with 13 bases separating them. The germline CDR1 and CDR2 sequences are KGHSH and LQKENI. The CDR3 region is CASSPRPPPNYGYTF. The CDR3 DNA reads TGTGCCAGCTCACCGCGCCCCCCACCCAACTATGGCTACACCTTC.

The CDR3 coding sequence is TGTGCCAGCAGCCTAGACTCAGATACGCAGTATTTT. Residues: CASSLDSDTQYF. The gene calls are TRBV27 and TRBJ2-3; D remains ambiguous. Germline CDR1 MNHEY, CDR2 SMNVEV (reference sequence). The length of the CDR3 is 12 residues. Trimming stripped 6 bases from V and 4 bases from J, with 8 bases between.

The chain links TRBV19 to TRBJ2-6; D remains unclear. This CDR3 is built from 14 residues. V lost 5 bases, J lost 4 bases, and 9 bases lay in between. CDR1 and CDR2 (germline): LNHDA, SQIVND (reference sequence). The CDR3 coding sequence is TGTGCCAGTAGTGGCCCCGGGGGGGCCAACGTCCTGACTTTC. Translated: CASSGPGGANVLTF.

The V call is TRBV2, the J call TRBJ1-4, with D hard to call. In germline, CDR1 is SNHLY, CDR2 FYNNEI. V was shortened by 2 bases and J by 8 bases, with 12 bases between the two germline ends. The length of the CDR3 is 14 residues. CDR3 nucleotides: TGTGCCAGCAGTGAAAGTCAGATCGGGGAAAAACTGTTTTTT. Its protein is CASSESQIGEKLFF. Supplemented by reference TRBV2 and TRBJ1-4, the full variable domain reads EPEVTQTPSHQVTQMGQEVILRCVPISNHLYFYWYRQILGQKVEFLVSFYNNEISEKSEIFDDQFSVERPDGSNFTLKIRSTKLEDSAMYFCASSESQIGEKLFFGSGTQLSVL.

Written as DNA, the CDR3 is TGCGCCAGCAGCCCGGGACTAGCGGGAATCAACGAGCAGTACTTC. This sequence encodes CASSPGLAGINEQYF. The chain couples TRBV5-1 to TRBJ2-7; 13 bases agree with TRBD2. The CDR3 spans 15 residues. The V segment lost 4 bases and the J segment 5 bases; nucleotides outside the gene matches: 6. Germline loops: CDR1 SGHRS, CDR2 YFSETQ. The whole variable domain, filled in from reference TRBV5-1 and TRBJ2-7, reads KAGVTQTPRYLIKTRGQQVTLSCSPISGHRSVSWYQQTPGQGLQFLFEYFSETQRNKGNFPGRFSGRQFSNSRSEMNVSTLELGDSALYLCASSPGLAGINEQYFGPGTRLTVT.

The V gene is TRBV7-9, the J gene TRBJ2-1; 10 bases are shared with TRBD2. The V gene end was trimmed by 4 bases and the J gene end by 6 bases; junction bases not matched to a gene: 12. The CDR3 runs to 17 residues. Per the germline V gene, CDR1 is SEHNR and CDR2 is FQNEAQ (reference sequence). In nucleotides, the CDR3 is TGTGCCAGCAGCTCCCCTGCCTTAAGCGGGGGGGCCAATGAGCAGTTCTTC. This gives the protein CASSSPALSGGANEQFF.

CDR3: CACLGGHEQYF. The CDR3, as DNA: TGTGCCTGCCTGGGGGGCCACGAGCAGTACTTC. The rearrangement links TRBV30 to TRBJ2-7, with D perhaps being TRBD1 or TRBD2 (6 bases each). V shed 6 bases and J shed 5 bases, with 11 bases lying between them. Germline V gene data show CDR1 as GTSNPN and CDR2 as SVGIG (reference sequence). The CDR3 runs to 11 residues.

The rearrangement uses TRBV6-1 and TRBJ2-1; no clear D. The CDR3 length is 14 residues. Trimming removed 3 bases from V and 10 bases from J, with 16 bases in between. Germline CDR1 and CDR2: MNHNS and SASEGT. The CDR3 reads CASSDDPGQDEQFF. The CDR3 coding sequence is TGTGCCAGCAGTGACGACCCTGGCCAGGACGAGCAGTTCTTC.

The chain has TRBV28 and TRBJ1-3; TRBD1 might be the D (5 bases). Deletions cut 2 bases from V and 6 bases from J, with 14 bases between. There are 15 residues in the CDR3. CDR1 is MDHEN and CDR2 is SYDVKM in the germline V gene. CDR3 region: CASSLQGQIANTIYF. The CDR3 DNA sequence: TGTGCCAGCAGTTTACAGGGCCAGATCGCAAACACCATATATTTT.

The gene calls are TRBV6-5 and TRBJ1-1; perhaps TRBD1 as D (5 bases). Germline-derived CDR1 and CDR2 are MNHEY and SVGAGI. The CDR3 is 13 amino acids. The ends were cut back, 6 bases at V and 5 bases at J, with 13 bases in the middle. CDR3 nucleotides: TGTGCCAGCAGCGGTTGGGAGGGGACTGAAGCTTTCTTT. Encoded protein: CASSGWEGTEAFF.

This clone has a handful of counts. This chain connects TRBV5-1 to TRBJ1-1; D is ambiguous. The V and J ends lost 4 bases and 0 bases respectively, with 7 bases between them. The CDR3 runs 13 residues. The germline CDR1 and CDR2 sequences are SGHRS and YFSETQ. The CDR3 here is CASSEQLNTEAFF. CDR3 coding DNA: TGCGCCAGCAGCGAACAGTTGAACACTGAAGCTTTCTTT. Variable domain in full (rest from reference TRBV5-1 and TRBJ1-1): KAGVTQTPRYLIKTRGQQVTLSCSPISGHRSVSWYQQTPGQGLQFLFEYFSETQRNKGNFPGRFSGRQFSNSRSEMNVSTLELGDSALYLCASSEQLNTEAFFGQGTRLTVV.

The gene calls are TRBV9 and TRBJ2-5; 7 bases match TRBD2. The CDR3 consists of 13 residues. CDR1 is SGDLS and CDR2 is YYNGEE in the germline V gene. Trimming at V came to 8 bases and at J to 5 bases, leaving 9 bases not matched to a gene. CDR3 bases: TGTGCCAGTGGCGGGAGCCGGGGGGAGACCCAGTACTTC. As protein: CASGGSRGETQYF.

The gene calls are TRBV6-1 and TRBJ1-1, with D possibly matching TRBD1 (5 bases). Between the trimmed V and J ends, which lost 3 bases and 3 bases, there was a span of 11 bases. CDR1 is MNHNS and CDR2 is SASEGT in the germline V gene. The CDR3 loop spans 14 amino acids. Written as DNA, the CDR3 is TGTGCCAGCAGTGACGAACGCAGGGACACTGAAGCTTTCTTT. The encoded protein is CASSDERRDTEAFF.

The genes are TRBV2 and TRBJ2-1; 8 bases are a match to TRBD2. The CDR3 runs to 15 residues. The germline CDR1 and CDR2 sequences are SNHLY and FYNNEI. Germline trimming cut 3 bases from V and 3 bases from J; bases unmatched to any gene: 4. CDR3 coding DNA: TGTGCCAGCAGTGAGTTAGGGACTAGCTACAATGAGCAGTTCTTC. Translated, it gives CASSELGTSYNEQFF.